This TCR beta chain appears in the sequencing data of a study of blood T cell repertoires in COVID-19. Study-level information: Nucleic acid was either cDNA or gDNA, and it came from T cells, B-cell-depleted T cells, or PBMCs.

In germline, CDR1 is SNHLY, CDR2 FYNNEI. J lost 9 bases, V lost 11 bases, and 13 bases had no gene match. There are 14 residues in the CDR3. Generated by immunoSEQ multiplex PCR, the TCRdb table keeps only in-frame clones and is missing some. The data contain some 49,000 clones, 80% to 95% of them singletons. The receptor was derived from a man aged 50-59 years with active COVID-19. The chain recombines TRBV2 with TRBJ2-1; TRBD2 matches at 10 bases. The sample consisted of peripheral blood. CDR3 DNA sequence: TGTGCCTCCCAAAGGAGGACTAGCGGCGGTGAGCAGTTCTTC. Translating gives CASQRRTSGGEQFF.